The entry that follows covers one T cell receptor (beta chain) sequence. These data belong to a study of identical twins. CDR3 length: 13 amino acids. CDR1 and CDR2 from the germline V gene are ENHRY and SYGVKD. The V gene lost 6 bases and the J gene lost 7 bases, with 15 bases spanning the gap. One entry per CDR3 protein results from TCRdb running MiXCR on the 5' RACE reads. The data show 1.5 million to 2 million distinct CDR3 sequences, around 33% seen once. Specimen: cord blood. The V and J genes are TRBV10-3 and TRBJ1-2; possibly TRBD1 for D (6 bases). The TCR comes from a newborn girl in good health. This CDR3 reads CAIRREEGGGYTF. CDR3 nucleotides: TGTGCCATCAGACGGGAGGAAGGGGGTGGCTACACCTTC.